This passage covers 30 T cell receptor beta chains from one sample sequenced in a study of a mutant IDH1 vaccine in newly diagnosed glioma. No antigen has been assigned to these receptors. Here immunoSEQ multiplex PCR was the method, and the copy in TCRdb shows in-frame clones only, minus some. The data contain about 72,000 clones, roughly 84% of them singletons. Time point meaning: week 23, last vaccination. Alongside topical imiquimod, each dose of vaccine comprised 300 ug of mutant IDH1 20-mer peptide. The sequenced sample was PBMCs, obtained from a glioma patient whose treatment included an IDH1 peptide vaccine. The receptors were gathered from a man between 18 and 29 years old with glioma.

This rearrangement joins TRBV7-2 to TRBJ2-3; 8 nucleotides line up with TRBD2. This CDR3 is built from 15 residues. Germline assignment: CDR1 SGHTA and CDR2 FQGNSA. Trimming removed 4 bases from V and 6 bases from J; junction bases left unmatched: 9. This chain's CDR3 is CASSSGGAGVDTQYF. CDR3 coding DNA: TGTGCCAGCAGCTCCGGGGGGGCGGGAGTTGATACGCAGTATTTT.

V and J are TRBV4-3 and TRBJ2-1; D gene uncertain. The CDR3 has 17 amino acids. Germline CDR1 reads LGHNA; CDR2 reads YSLEER. Trimming stripped 0 bases from V and 3 bases from J, with 15 bases between. The CDR3 protein is CASSQEVYSGYYNEQFF. The CDR3 nucleotides read TGCGCCAGCAGCCAAGAAGTCTATTCAGGCTACTACAATGAGCAGTTCTTC.

The V gene is TRBV12-5, the J gene TRBJ1-6, with 9 bases identical to TRBD1. In germline, CDR1 is LGHNT, CDR2 FRNRAP. This CDR3 spans 14 amino acids. V was pared by 6 bases and J by 8 bases, with 5 bases of the junction left unmatched. The CDR3 reads CASGAGQGDSPLHF. DNA of the CDR3: TGTGCTAGTGGCGCGGGACAGGGAGATTCACCCCTCCACTTT.

The chain uses TRBV30 and TRBJ1-6, with TRBD1 as a possible D gene (6 bases). The CDR3 has 15 amino acids. Trimming took 1 base from V and 7 from J, leaving 14 bases between them. Germline CDR1 reads GTSNPN; CDR2 reads SVGIG (reference sequence). DNA for the CDR3: TGTGCCTGGAGTGCAGATGGGGGGCCCAATTCACCCCTCCACTTT. It codes for CAWSADGGPNSPLHF.

The V and J genes are TRBV6-5 and TRBJ2-7, with 7 bases aligning to TRBD1. Germline V gene lookup returns CDR1 MNHEY and CDR2 SVGAGI. J was trimmed by 2 bases and V by 4 bases; bases with no gene match: 8. This CDR3 contains 15 residues. The CDR3 region is CASSFGTAETYEQYF. Written as DNA, the CDR3 is TGTGCCAGCAGTTTCGGGACAGCTGAGACCTACGAGCAGTACTTC.

This rearrangement joins TRBV5-1 to TRBJ1-2; TRBD1 aligns across 8 bases. CDR3 length: 16 amino acids. Germline-derived CDR1 and CDR2 are SGHRS and YFSETQ. V gave up 3 bases and J gave up 8 bases; unmatched junction bases: 15. The CDR3 protein is CASSSMPTGQGGGYTF. CDR3 nucleotides: TGCGCCAGCAGCTCGATGCCCACCGGACAGGGAGGCGGCTACACCTTC.

The chain couples TRBV19 to TRBJ2-3; 9 bases are shared with TRBD1. This CDR3 contains 14 residues. Germline CDR1 reads LNHDA; CDR2 reads SQIVND (reference sequence). The ends lost 6 bases at V and 5 bases at J; junction bases unmatched: 6. In DNA, the CDR3 is TGTGCCAGTAGGAGGACAGGGGATGGAGATACGCAGTATTTT. Its protein is CASRRTGDGDTQYF.

This clone appeared a single time. The chain uses TRBV5-6 and TRBJ2-3; no definite D call. V shed 1 base and J shed 3 bases, with 6 bases lying between them. CDR1 is SGHDT and CDR2 is YYEEEE in the germline V gene. The CDR3 spans 13 residues. The CDR3 DNA sequence: TGTGCCAGCAGCTTGACCGGTACAGATACGCAGTATTTT. Translation: CASSLTGTDTQYF. Combining the CDR3 with reference TRBV5-6 and TRBJ2-3 gives the whole variable domain DAGVTQSPTHLIKTRGQQVTLRCSPKSGHDTVSWYQQALGQGPQFIFQYYEEEERQRGNFPDRFSGHQFPNYSSELNVNALLLGDSALYLCASSLTGTDTQYFGPGTRLTVL.

The chain combines TRBV7-3 with TRBJ2-1; tentatively, D is TRBD1 or TRBD2 (5 bases each). The CDR3 runs 17 residues. The germline CDR1 and CDR2 sequences are SGHTA and FQGTGA. Trimming cost V 1 base and J 4 bases, with 17 bases left between them. CDR3 in DNA: TGTGCCAGCAGCTTAAGAGGGGCGCCGAACCGTTACAATGAGCAGTTCTTC. This codes for CASSLRGAPNRYNEQFF.

V is TRBV7-2 and J is TRBJ2-7, with D uncertain. V was trimmed by 1 base and J by 2 bases, leaving 9 bases between them. Germline-derived CDR1 and CDR2 are SGHTA and FQGNSA. CDR3 size: 14 residues. This CDR3 is CASSLVGIPYEQYF. CDR3 DNA: TGTGCCAGCAGCTTAGTGGGGATCCCCTACGAGCAGTACTTC. The whole variable domain, filled in from reference TRBV7-2 and TRBJ2-7, reads GAGVSQSPSNKVTEKGKDVELRCDPISGHTALYWYRQSLGQGLEFLIYFQGNSAPDKSGLPSDRFSAERTGGSVSTLTIQRTQQEDSAVYLCASSLVGIPYEQYFGPGTRLTVT.

The chain carries TRBV5-1 and TRBJ2-1, with D possibly matching TRBD2 (5 bases). The CDR3 sequence is 16 residues long. V was cut by 0 bases and J by 0 bases, with 10 bases left in between. Germline V gives CDR1 SGHRS, CDR2 YFSETQ. CDR3 region: CASSLELGSSYNEQFF. The DNA for the CDR3 is TGCGCCAGCAGCTTGGAACTAGGGAGCTCCTACAATGAGCAGTTCTTC.

J is TRBJ2-7 and V is TRBV7-2; D possibly corresponds to TRBD2 (5 bases). V lost 3 bases and J 2 bases, leaving 8 bases between the germline ends. Germline V gives CDR1 SGHTA, CDR2 FQGNSA. CDR3 length equals 13 residues. The CDR3 here is CASSFRTPYEQYF. CDR3 sequence (DNA): TGTGCCAGCAGCTTCCGGACTCCCTACGAGCAGTACTTC. Supplemented by reference TRBV7-2 and TRBJ2-7, the full variable domain reads GAGVSQSPSNKVTEKGKDVELRCDPISGHTALYWYRQSLGQGLEFLIYFQGNSAPDKSGLPSDRFSAERTGGSVSTLTIQRTQQEDSAVYLCASSFRTPYEQYFGPGTRLTVT.

The chain uses TRBV6-6 and TRBJ2-6; D unresolved. There are 13 residues in the CDR3. Looked up from germline, CDR1 is MNHNY and CDR2 is SVGAGI (reference sequence). V gave up 4 bases and J gave up 0 bases, with 1 base separating them. The DNA of the CDR3 is TGTGCCAGCAGTTCCTCTGGGGCCAACGTCCTGACTTTC. The encoded protein is CASSSSGANVLTF.

This chain connects TRBV7-6 to TRBJ1-5; TRBD1 agrees at 7 bases. The V segment lost 5 bases and the J segment 0 bases; nucleotides outside the gene matches: 4. The germline CDR1 and CDR2 sequences are SGHVS and FNYEAQ. CDR3 size: 15 residues. The CDR3 DNA reads TGTGCCAGCAGCCGACAGGGTAATAGCAATCAGCCCCAGCATTTT. Amino acids: CASSRQGNSNQPQHF.

Details on this clone: The junction departs from germline at one end; a sequencing error may be responsible. V gene TRBV7-7 combines with J gene TRBJ2-1, with unresolved D. The CDR3 sequence is 15 residues long. Germline V gene lookup returns CDR1 SSHAT and CDR2 FNYEAQ (reference sequence). CDR3 DNA sequence: TGTGCTAGCAGCTTAGGTGGCGGAGCTTACAATGAGCAGTTCTTC. Protein sequence: CASSLGGGAYNEQFF.

The rearrangement links TRBV2 to TRBJ1-2; possibly TRBD1 for D (6 bases). V was trimmed by 6 bases and J by 0 bases, leaving 11 bases between them. Germline V gene lookup returns CDR1 SNHLY and CDR2 FYNNEI. CDR3 size: 14 residues. The CDR3 coding sequence is TGTGCCAGCAGGGCAGGGGCCCCTAACTATGGCTACACCTTC. Translation: CASRAGAPNYGYTF. The full variable domain, its missing parts supplied by reference TRBV2 and TRBJ1-2, is EPEVTQTPSHQVTQMGQEVILRCVPISNHLYFYWYRQILGQKVEFLVSFYNNEISEKSEIFDDQFSVERPDGSNFTLKIRSTKLEDSAMYFCASRAGAPNYGYTFGSGTRLTVV.

The chain is built from TRBV6-6 and TRBJ2-7; tentative D call: TRBD2 (5 bases). V lost 7 bases to trimming and J lost 3 bases, with 19 bases between them. This CDR3 is 15 amino acids long. The germline V gene has CDR1 MNHNY and CDR2 SVGAGI (reference sequence). The CDR3 sequence: CASTRSRGWGYEQYF. In DNA, the CDR3 is TGTGCCAGCACCCGCAGTCGGGGATGGGGCTACGAGCAGTACTTC.

The rearrangement uses TRBV18 and TRBJ1-1; D is unclear. There are 13 residues in the CDR3. The V gene's germline CDR1 is KGHSH and CDR2 LQKENI. Trimming took 3 bases from V and 2 from J, leaving 7 bases between them. The CDR3, as DNA: TGTGCCAGCTCACCGGTGAAAAACACTGAAGCTTTCTTT. This codes for CASSPVKNTEAFF.

The V and J genes are TRBV27 and TRBJ1-6; maybe TRBD1 (6 bases). Trimming removed 6 bases from V and 6 bases from J, with 12 bases in between. This CDR3 has 14 amino acids. Germline V CDR1 and CDR2: MNHEY, SMNVEV (reference sequence). CDR3 in DNA: TGTGCCAGCAGCCCAGACAGGCTTAATTCACCCCTCCACTTT. This encodes CASSPDRLNSPLHF.

The V call is TRBV6-5, the J call TRBJ1-6; tentatively, D is TRBD1 (5 bases). Germline V gene lookup returns CDR1 MNHEY and CDR2 SVGAGI. Trimming removed 4 bases at V and 9 bases at J, with 13 bases between. This CDR3 has 14 residues. The CDR3 protein is CASSFTRTSSPLHF. In DNA, the CDR3 is TGTGCCAGCAGTTTTACAAGGACATCTTCACCCCTCCACTTT.

The V and J genes are TRBV6-4 and TRBJ1-1; D ambiguous. V was cut by 6 bases and J by 4 bases, with 12 bases left in between. CDR1 is MRHNA and CDR2 is SNTAGT in the germline V gene. CDR3 size: 13 residues. The CDR3 bases are TGTGCCAGCAGGGCAACGGGGAGCACTGAAGCTTTCTTT. The encoded protein is CASRATGSTEAFF.

The chain uses TRBV7-6 and TRBJ2-7; D not resolved. This CDR3 spans 15 amino acids. The germline V gene encodes CDR1 SGHVS and CDR2 FNYEAQ. Trimming shortened V by 1 base and J by 1 base, and 11 bases separated the two germline ends. In DNA, the CDR3 is TGTGCCAGCAGCTTAGAAGGGTGGGCTTCCTACGAGCAGTACTTC. It codes for CASSLEGWASYEQYF.

CDR3 sequence: CAWKVALKNTEAFF. The CDR3 DNA reads as TGTGCCTGGAAGGTGGCACTGAAGAACACTGAAGCTTTCTTT. The V and J genes are TRBV30 and TRBJ1-1; no definite D call. The germline V gene encodes CDR1 GTSNPN and CDR2 SVGIG (reference sequence). The germline V and J ends were trimmed by 4 bases and 1 base, with 13 bases remaining between them. The length of the CDR3 is 14 residues.

The chain uses TRBV29-1 and TRBJ2-5, with D perhaps matching TRBD1 (5 bases). The V end lost 3 bases, the J end lost 8 bases, and 13 bases lay between the germline ends. The length of the CDR3 is 12 residues. Germline loops: CDR1 SQVTM, CDR2 ANQGSEA. CDR3 sequence reads: CSVDYQGITQYF. The DNA of the CDR3 is TGCAGCGTTGATTACCAGGGCATTACCCAGTACTTC.

V usage is TRBV2 and J usage is TRBJ1-1; D gene ambiguous. Trimming stripped 7 bases from V and 11 bases from J, with 14 bases between. The germline gives CDR1 SNHLY, CDR2 FYNNEI. The CDR3 consists of 11 residues. The CDR3 bases are TGTGCCAGCACCCTTCGGGCCTCGGCTTTCTTT. Its translation is CASTLRASAFF. Using reference TRBV2 and TRBJ1-1 for the parts outside the CDR3, the full variable domain is EPEVTQTPSHQVTQMGQEVILRCVPISNHLYFYWYRQILGQKVEFLVSFYNNEISEKSEIFDDQFSVERPDGSNFTLKIRSTKLEDSAMYFCASTLRASAFFGQGTRLTVV.

The chain has TRBV9 and TRBJ2-7, with 7 nucleotides matching TRBD1. Germline trimming cut 4 bases from V and 3 bases from J; bases unmatched to any gene: 10. The CDR3 length is 15 residues. The germline gives CDR1 SGDLS, CDR2 YYNGEE. The chain's CDR3 is CASSFQGDPYYEQYF. In DNA, the CDR3 is TGTGCCAGCAGCTTCCAGGGGGATCCTTACTACGAGCAGTACTTC.

This chain connects TRBV5-1 to TRBJ2-7; 8 bases line up with TRBD1. This CDR3 region has 16 residues. From germline, CDR1 is SGHRS and CDR2 YFSETQ. V was pared by 0 bases and J by 6 bases, with 11 bases of the junction left unmatched. CDR3 sequence (DNA): TGCGCCAGCAGCTTGGTCGGTCGGCAGGGGGCTTCCGAGCAGTACTTC. This translates into CASSLVGRQGASEQYF.

The genes are TRBV18 and TRBJ1-5, with 7 bases matching TRBD1. This CDR3 is 17 amino acids long. Trimming took 4 bases from V and 4 from J; bases not matched to a gene: 13. Germline V gives CDR1 KGHSH, CDR2 LQKENI. CDR3 in amino acids: CASSRDRVAVANQPQHF. DNA for the CDR3: TGTGCCAGCTCACGCGACAGGGTAGCGGTGGCTAATCAGCCCCAGCATTTT.

The chain combines TRBV9 with TRBJ1-3; D unresolved. Trimming stripped 5 bases from V and 0 bases from J, with 6 bases between. The CDR3 covers 13 residues. Germline V gene sequence: CDR1 SGDLS, CDR2 YYNGEE. The chain's CDR3 is CASSLSSGNTIYF. CDR3 in DNA: TGTGCCAGCAGTCTTTCCTCTGGAAACACCATATATTTT. Drawing the rest from reference TRBV9 and TRBJ1-3, the complete variable domain is DSGVTQTPKHLITATGQRVTLRCSPRSGDLSVYWYQQSLDQGLQFLIQYYNGEERAKGNILERFSAQQFPDLHSELNLSSLELGDSALYFCASSLSSGNTIYFGEGSWLTVV.

The chain has TRBV25-1 and TRBJ2-7, with D hard to call. The germline gives CDR1 MGHDK, CDR2 SYGVNS. This CDR3 contains 12 residues. V was trimmed by 6 bases and J by 6 bases, leaving 12 bases between them. CDR3 sequence (DNA): TGTGCCAGCAGGACCCTTCCTGGCGAGCAGTACTTC. This encodes CASRTLPGEQYF.